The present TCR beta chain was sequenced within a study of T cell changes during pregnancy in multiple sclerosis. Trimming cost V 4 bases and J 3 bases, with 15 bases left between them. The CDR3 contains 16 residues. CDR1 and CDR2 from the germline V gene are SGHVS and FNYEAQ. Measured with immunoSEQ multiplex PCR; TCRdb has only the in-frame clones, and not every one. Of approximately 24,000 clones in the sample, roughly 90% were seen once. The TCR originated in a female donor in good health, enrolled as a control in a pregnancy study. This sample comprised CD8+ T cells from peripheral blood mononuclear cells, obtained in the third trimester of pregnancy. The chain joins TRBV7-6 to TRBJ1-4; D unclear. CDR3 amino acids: CASSWVGGEANEKLFF. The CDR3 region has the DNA TGTGCCAGCAGCTGGGTCGGAGGAGAGGCTAATGAAAAACTGTTTTTT.